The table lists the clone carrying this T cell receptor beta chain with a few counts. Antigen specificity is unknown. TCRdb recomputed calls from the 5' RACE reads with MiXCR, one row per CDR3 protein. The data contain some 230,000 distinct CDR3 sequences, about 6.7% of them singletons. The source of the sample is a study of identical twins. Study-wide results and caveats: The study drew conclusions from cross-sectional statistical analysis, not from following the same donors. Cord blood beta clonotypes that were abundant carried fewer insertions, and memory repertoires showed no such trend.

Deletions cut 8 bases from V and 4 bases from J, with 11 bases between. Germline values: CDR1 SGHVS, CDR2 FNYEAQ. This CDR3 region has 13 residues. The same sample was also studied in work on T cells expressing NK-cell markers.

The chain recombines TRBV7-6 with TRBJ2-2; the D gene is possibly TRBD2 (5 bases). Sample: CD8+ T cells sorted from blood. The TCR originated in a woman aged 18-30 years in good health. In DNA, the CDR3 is TGTGCCAGCGGGAGCCGGGGCACCGGGGAGCTGTTTTTT. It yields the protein CASGSRGTGELFF. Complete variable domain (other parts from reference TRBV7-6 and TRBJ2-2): GAGVSQSPRYKVTKRGQDVALRCDPISGHVSLYWYRQALGQGPEFLTYFNYEAQQDKSGLPNDRFSAERPEGSISTLTIQRTEQRDSAMYRCASGSRGTGELFFGEGSRLTVL.